This entry describes one T cell receptor (beta chain). What it recognizes is unknown. The donors gave bone marrow, and they were healthy. This specimen belongs to a study of cytomegalovirus exposure and HLA in healthy donors. Overall study results and limits: Later analysis associated a missense DCLRE1C variant with TCR beta V- and J-gene trimming. Associated with cytomegalovirus, according to the listing, were 150 to 200 TCR beta chains.

Primers: 60 Vbeta forward and 13 Jbeta reverse. Assay used: immunoSEQ multiplex PCR; TCRdb lists only in-frame clones, some missing. The sample carries about 200,000 clones, about four fifths recorded once. V lost 8 bases, J lost 2 bases, and 13 bases stayed unmatched. The CDR3 contains 17 residues. The germline V gene has CDR1 SGHAT and CDR2 FQNNGV. The chain is built from TRBV11-2 and TRBJ2-4; 9 positions match TRBD1. Sequences were obtained from PBMCs. This receptor was identified in a boy aged 2-15 years in good health and CMV-seronegative. Written as DNA, the CDR3 is TGTGCCAGCCGCACCACGGGACAGGGTTGGCCCAAAAACATTCAGTACTTC. Encoded protein: CASRTTGQGWPKNIQYF. The entire variable domain, with the rest obtained from reference TRBV11-2 and TRBJ2-4, is as follows: EAGVAQSPRYKIIEKRQSVAFWCNPISGHATLYWYQQILGQGPKLLIQFQNNGVVDDSQLPKDRFSAERLKGVDSTLKIQPAKLEDSAVYLCASRTTGQGWPKNIQYFGAGTRLSVL.